Shown below are 7 T cell receptor beta chains from a single sample sequenced in a study of blood T cell repertoires in COVID-19. Here immunoSEQ multiplex PCR was the method, and the copy in TCRdb shows in-frame clones only, minus some. The sample comprises 190,000 or so clones, about 82% of which are singletons, and approximately 0.97% rests with the top ten. The sequenced material came from peripheral blood. The receptors stem from a man in his 60s with COVID-19, enrolled during active disease.

J is TRBJ1-1 and V is TRBV27; weak D call: TRBD1 (6 bases). Trimming took off 1 base at V and 3 bases at J, with 6 bases between the two ends. Germline lookup yields CDR1 MNHEY and CDR2 SMNVEV (reference sequence). The CDR3 has 13 amino acids. The CDR3 DNA reads as TGTGCCAGCAGTTTATACAGGGACACTGAAGCTTTCTTT. It specifies CASSLYRDTEAFF.

The chain carries TRBV2 and TRBJ2-7, with a possible D match to TRBD2 (6 bases). The CDR3 spans 13 residues. Germline-derived CDR1 and CDR2 are SNHLY and FYNNEI. Trimming stripped 6 bases from V and 2 bases from J, with 11 bases between. CDR3 residues: CASSPRTTYEQYF. CDR3 bases: TGTGCCAGCAGCCCGAGGACTACCTACGAGCAGTACTTC.

Only one count was recorded for this clone. The CDR3 nucleotides are TGTGCCAGCAGCTTAGGCGGAAGGACAGATACGCAGTATTTT. It translates to CASSLGGRTDTQYF. This chain joins TRBV7-2 and TRBJ2-3; D is ambiguous. Trimming shortened V by 1 base and J by 3 bases, and 8 bases separated the two germline ends. Germline CDR1 and CDR2: SGHTA and FQGNSA. The CDR3 is 14 residues long.

The rearrangement links TRBV30 to TRBJ1-1, with no clear D. CDR3 length: 14 amino acids. Trimming removed 2 bases from V and 0 bases from J, with 10 bases in between. Germline CDR1 and CDR2: GTSNPN and SVGIG (reference sequence). The CDR3 DNA sequence: TGTGCCTGGAGTTTCGGAGGGATGAACACTGAAGCTTTCTTT. Translated, it gives CAWSFGGMNTEAFF.

V usage is TRBV18 and J usage is TRBJ2-7, with 8 bases aligning to TRBD1. Germline CDR1 reads KGHSH; CDR2 reads LQKENI. V lost 5 bases to trimming and J lost 2 bases; unmatched junction nucleotides: 8. The CDR3 has 15 amino acids. The CDR3 DNA follows: TGTGCCAGCTCAAGTGGGTGGGGACAGGCCTACGAGCAGTACTTC. The encoded protein is CASSSGWGQAYEQYF.

The chain combines TRBV5-1 with TRBJ2-3; 8 bases fit TRBD2. Germline CDR1 and CDR2: SGHRS and YFSETQ. Trimming cost V 3 bases and J 6 bases; bases outside gene matches: 12. This CDR3 has 16 amino acids. CDR3 nucleotide sequence: TGCGCCAGCAGCTCAAGGGTGTCGGGAGGGCCGGATACGCAGTATTTT. Encoded protein: CASSSRVSGGPDTQYF.

This clone was observed a single time. The chain joins TRBV5-1 to TRBJ2-7, with TRBD2 matching over 10 bases. The J segment lost 3 bases and the V segment lost 1 base, leaving 1 base of the junction unmatched. This CDR3 has 14 amino acids. The germline gives CDR1 SGHRS, CDR2 YFSETQ. The DNA for the CDR3 is TGCGCCAGCAGCTTGAGACTAGCGGGCTACGAGCAGTACTTC. Translation gives CASSLRLAGYEQYF. Filled out from reference TRBV5-1 and TRBJ2-7, the complete variable domain reads KAGVTQTPRYLIKTRGQQVTLSCSPISGHRSVSWYQQTPGQGLQFLFEYFSETQRNKGNFPGRFSGRQFSNSRSEMNVSTLELGDSALYLCASSLRLAGYEQYFGPGTRLTVT.